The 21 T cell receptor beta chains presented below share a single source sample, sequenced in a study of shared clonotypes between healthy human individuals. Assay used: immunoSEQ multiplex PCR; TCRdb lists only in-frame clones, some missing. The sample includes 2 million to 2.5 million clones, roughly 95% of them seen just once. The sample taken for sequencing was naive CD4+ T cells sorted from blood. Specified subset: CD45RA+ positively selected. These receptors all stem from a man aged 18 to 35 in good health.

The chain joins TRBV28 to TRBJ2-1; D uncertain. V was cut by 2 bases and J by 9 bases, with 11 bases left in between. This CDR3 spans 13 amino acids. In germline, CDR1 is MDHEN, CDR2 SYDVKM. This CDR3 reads CASSLIRRSEQFF. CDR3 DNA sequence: TGTGCCAGCAGTTTAATTCGTCGGAGTGAGCAGTTCTTC. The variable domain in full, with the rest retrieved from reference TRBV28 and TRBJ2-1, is DVKVTQSSRYLVKRTGEKVFLECVQDMDHENMFWYRQDPGLGLRLIYFSYDVKMKEKGDIPEGYSVSREKKERFSLILESASTNQTSMYLCASSLIRRSEQFFGPGTRLTVL.

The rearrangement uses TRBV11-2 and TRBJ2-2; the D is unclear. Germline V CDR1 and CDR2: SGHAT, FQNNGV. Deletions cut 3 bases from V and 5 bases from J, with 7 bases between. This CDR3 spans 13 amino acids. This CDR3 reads CASSFISTGELFF. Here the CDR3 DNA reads TGTGCCAGCAGCTTTATCAGTACCGGGGAGCTGTTTTTT.

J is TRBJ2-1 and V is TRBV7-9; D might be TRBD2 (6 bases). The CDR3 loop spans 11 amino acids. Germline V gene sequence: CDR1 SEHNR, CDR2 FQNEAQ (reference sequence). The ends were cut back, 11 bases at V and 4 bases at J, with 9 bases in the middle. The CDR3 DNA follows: TGTGCCGGGGGGAGATACAATGAGCAGTTCTTC. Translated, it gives CAGGRYNEQFF.

The DNA for the CDR3 is TGCAGTGTAATGGGGGAGGCGGAAAAACTGTTTTTT. Residues: CSVMGEAEKLFF. This chain joins TRBV29-1 and TRBJ1-4; D might be TRBD1 (5 bases). In germline, CDR1 is SQVTM, CDR2 ANQGSEA. The CDR3 extends over 12 amino acids.

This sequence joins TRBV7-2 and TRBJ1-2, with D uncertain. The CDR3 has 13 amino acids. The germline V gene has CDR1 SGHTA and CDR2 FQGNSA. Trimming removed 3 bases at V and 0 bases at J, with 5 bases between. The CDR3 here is CASSFRTNYGYTF. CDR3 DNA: TGTGCCAGCAGCTTTAGAACTAACTATGGCTACACCTTC.

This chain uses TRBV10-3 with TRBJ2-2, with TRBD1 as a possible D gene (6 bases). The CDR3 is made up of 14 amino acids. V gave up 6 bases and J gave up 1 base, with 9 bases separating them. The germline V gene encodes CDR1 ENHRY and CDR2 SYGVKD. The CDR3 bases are TGTGCCATCAGGGGCAGGGGGAACACCGGGGAGCTGTTTTTT. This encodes CAIRGRGNTGELFF.

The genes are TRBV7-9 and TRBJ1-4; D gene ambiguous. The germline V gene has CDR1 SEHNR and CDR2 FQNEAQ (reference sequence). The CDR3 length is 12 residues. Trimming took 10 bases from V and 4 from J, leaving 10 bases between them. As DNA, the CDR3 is TGTGCCACCCTTCGGGTTAATGAAAAACTGTTTTTT. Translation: CATLRVNEKLFF.

CDR3 protein: CAISEGSSLYQETQYF. In DNA, the CDR3 is TGTGCCATCAGTGAGGGGTCTAGTTTGTACCAAGAGACCCAGTACTTC. The V gene is TRBV10-3, the J gene TRBJ2-5; D unclear. Germline CDR1 and CDR2: ENHRY and SYGVKD. Between the trimmed V and J ends, which lost 2 bases and 0 bases, there was a span of 13 bases. The CDR3 is 16 amino acids.

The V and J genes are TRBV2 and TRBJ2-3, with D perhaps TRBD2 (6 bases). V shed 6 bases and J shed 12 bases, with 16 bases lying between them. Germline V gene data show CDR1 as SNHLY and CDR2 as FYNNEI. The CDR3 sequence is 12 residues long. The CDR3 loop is CASRQLASYQYF. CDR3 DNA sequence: TGTGCCAGCAGACAGCTAGCGTCCTATCAGTATTTT.

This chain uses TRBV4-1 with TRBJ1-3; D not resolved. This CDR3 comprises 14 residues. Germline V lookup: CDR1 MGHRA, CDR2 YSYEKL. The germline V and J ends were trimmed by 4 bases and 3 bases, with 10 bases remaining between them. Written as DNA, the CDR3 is TGCGCCAGCAGCCCCTGGACTGATGGAAACACCATATATTTT. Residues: CASSPWTDGNTIYF.

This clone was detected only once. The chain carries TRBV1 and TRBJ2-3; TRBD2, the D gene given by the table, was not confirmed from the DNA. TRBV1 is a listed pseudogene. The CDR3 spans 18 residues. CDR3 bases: TGCACCAGCAGCCAGACTAGCGGGGGGCCTTCCAACACAGATACGCAGTATTTT. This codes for CTSSQTSGGPSNTDTQYF.

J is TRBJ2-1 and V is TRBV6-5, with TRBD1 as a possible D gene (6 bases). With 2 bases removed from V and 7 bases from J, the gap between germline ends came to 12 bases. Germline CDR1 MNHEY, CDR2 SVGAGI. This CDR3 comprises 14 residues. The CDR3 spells CASSYPGAGNEQFF. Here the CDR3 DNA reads TGTGCCAGCAGTTACCCAGGGGCCGGTAATGAGCAGTTCTTC.

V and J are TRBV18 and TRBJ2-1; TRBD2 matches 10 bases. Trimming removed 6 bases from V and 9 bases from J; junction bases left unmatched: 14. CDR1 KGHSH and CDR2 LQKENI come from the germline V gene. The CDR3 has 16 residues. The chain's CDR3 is CASSLRSGGERSEQFF. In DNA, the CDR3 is TGTGCCAGCTCCCTCCGGAGCGGGGGGGAGCGGAGTGAGCAGTTCTTC.

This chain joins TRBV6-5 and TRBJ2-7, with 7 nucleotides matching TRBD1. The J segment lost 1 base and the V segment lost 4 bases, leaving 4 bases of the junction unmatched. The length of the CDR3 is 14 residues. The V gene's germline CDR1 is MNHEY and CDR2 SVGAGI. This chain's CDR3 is CASSWGQSSYEQYF. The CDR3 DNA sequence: TGTGCCAGCAGTTGGGGACAGTCGTCCTACGAGCAGTACTTC.

The CDR3 protein is CASSLEQFGKLFF. The CDR3 nucleotides read TGCGCCAGCAGCTTGGAGCAGTTCGGAAAACTGTTTTTT. This chain connects TRBV5-1 to TRBJ1-4; D unresolved. The CDR3 covers 13 residues. V shed 0 bases and J shed 10 bases, with 10 bases lying between them. Germline values: CDR1 SGHRS, CDR2 YFSETQ.

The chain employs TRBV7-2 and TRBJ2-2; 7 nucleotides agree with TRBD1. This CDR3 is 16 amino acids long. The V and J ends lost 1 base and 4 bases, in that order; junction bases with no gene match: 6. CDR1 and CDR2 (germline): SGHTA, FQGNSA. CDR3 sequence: CASSLVGQVGTGELFF. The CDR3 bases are TGTGCCAGCAGCTTAGTCGGACAGGTGGGCACCGGGGAGCTGTTTTTT.

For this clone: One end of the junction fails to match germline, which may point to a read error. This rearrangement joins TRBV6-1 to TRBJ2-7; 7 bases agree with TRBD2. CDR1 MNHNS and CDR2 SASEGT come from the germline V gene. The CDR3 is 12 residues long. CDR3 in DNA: TGTGCCAGCAGTGAAGCTAGGGAGGGTAATGACTTC. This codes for CASSEAREGNDF.

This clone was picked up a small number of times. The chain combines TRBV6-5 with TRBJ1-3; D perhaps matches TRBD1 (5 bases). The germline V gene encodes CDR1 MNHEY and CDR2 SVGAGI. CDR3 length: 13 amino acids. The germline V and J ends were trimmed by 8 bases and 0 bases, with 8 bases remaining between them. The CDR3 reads CASRGSSGNTIYF. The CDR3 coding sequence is TGTGCCAGCCGGGGCAGCTCTGGAAACACCATATATTTT.

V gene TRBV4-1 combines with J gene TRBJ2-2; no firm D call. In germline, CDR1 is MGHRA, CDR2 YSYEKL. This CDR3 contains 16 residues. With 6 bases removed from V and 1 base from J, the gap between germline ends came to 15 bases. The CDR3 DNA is TGCGCCAGCAGTCCAGCCCCAAGAGGGAACACCGGGGAGCTGTTTTTT. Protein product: CASSPAPRGNTGELFF.

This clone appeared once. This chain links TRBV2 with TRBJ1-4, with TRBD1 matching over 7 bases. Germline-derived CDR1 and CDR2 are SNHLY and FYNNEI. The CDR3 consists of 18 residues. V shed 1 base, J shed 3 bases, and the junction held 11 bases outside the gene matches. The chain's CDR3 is CASSEVRGFWAANEKLFF. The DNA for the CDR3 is TGTGCCAGCAGTGAAGTCAGGGGGTTTTGGGCCGCTAATGAAAAACTGTTTTTT.

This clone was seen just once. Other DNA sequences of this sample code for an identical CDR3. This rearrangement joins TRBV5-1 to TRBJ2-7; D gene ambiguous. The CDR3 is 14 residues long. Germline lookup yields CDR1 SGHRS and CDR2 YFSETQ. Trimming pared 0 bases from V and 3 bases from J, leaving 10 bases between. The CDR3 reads CASSLGPSSYEQYF. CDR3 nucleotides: TGCGCCAGCAGCTTGGGACCCTCGAGCTACGAGCAGTACTTC.